This record concerns one TCR beta chain sequence. Amplification used 60 Vbeta primers and 13 Jbeta primers. Data came from immunoSEQ multiplex PCR; TCRdb stores just in-frame clones and leaves some out. This table has some 110,000 clones, 75% to 85% appearing once. The entry originates in a study of cytomegalovirus exposure and HLA in healthy donors. CDR1 and CDR2 (germline): SGHVS, FQNEAQ. After removal of 5 bases from V and 2 bases from J, the junction contained 15 bases not matched to a gene. CDR3 length: 18 residues. The chain uses TRBV7-8 and TRBJ2-3, with TRBD2 identical over 8 bases. The specimen was PBMCs. This clonotype was obtained from a man between 18 and 35 years old in good health and CMV-seronegative. The CDR3 bases are TGTGCCAGCAGCCCCGGGACTGCTAGCGGGCTGGCCACAGATACGCAGTATTTT. It is translated as CASSPGTASGLATDTQYF. The variable domain in full, with the rest retrieved from reference TRBV7-8 and TRBJ2-3, is GAGVSQSPRYKVAKRGQDVALRCDPISGHVSLFWYQQALGQGPEFLTYFQNEAQLDKSGLPSDRFFAERPEGSVSTLKIQRTQQEDSAVYLCASSPGTASGLATDTQYFGPGTRLTVL.